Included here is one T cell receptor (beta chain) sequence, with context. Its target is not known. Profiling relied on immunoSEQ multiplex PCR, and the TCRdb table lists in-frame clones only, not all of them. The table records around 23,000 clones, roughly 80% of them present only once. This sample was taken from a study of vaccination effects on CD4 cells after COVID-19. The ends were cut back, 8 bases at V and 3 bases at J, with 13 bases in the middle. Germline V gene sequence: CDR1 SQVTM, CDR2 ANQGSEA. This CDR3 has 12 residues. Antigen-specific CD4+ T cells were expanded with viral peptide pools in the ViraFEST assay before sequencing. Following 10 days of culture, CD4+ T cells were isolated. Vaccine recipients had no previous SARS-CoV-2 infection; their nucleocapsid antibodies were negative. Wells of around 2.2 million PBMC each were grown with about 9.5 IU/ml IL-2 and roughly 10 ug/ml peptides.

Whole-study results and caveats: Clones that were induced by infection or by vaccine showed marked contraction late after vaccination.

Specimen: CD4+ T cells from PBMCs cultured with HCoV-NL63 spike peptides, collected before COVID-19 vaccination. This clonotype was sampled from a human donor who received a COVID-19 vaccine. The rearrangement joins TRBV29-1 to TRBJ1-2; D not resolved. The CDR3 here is CSSQEGDYGYTF. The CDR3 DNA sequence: TGCAGCAGTCAGGAGGGAGACTATGGCTACACCTTC.